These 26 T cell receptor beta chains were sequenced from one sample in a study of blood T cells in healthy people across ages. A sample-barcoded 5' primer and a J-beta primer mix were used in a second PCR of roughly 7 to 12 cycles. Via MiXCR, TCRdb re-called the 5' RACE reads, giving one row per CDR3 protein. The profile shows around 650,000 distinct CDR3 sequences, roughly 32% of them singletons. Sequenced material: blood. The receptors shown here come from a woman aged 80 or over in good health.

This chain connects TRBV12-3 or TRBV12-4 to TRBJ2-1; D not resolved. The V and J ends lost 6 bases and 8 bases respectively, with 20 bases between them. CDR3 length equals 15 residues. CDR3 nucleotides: TGTGCCAGCAGCTCAAGAACGGGCCTAGTAGATGAGCAGTTCTTC. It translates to CASSSRTGLVDEQFF.

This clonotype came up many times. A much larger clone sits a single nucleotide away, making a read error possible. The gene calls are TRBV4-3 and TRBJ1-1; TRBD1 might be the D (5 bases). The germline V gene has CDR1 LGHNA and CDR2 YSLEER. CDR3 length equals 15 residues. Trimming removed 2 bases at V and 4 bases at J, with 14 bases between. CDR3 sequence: CASSQYWGRSTEAFF. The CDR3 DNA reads TGCGCCAGCAGCCAATATTGGGGACGGAGCACTGAAGCTTTCTTT.

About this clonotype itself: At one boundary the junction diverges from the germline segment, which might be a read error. The CDR3 sequence: CASSLAGINEKRFF. For the CDR3, the DNA is TGTGCCAGCAGTTTAGCAGGAATTAATGAAAAACGGTTTTTT. This chain connects TRBV12-3 or TRBV12-4 to TRBJ1-4; D is uncertain. This CDR3 region has 14 residues.

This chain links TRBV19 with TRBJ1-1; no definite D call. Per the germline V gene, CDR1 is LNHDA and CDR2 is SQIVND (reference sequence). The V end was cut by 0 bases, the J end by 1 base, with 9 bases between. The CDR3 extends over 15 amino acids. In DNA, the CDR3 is TGTGCCAGTAGTATAGATCTGGGTAGGAACACTGAAGCTTTCTTT. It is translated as CASSIDLGRNTEAFF.

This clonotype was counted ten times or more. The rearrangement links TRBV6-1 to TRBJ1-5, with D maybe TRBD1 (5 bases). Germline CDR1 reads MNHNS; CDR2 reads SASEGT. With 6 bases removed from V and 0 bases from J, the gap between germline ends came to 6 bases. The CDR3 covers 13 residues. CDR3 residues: CASRGDSNQPQHF. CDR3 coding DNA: TGTGCCAGCAGGGGGGATAGCAATCAGCCCCAGCATTTT.

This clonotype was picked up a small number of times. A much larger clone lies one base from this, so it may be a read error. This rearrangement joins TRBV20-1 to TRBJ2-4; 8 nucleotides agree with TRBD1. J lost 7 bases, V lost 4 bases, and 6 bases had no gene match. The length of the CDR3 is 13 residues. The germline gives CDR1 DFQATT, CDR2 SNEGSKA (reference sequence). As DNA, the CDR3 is TGCAGTGCTATGGACAGGGACCGCAACATTCAGTACTTC. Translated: CSAMDRDRNIQYF.

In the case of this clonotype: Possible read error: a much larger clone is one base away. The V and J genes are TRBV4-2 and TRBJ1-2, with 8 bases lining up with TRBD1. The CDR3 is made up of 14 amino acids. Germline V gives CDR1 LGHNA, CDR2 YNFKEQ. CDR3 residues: CASGQSGQGGGYTF. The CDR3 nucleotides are TGTGCCAGCGGCCAAAGCGGACAGGGAGGCGGCTACACCTTC.

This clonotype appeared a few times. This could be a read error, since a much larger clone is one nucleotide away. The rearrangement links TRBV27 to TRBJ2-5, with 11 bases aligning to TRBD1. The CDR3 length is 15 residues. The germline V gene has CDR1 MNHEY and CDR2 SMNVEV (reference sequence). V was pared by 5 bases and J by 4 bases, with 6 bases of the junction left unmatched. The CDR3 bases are TGTGCCAGCAGTCCAGGGACAGGGGGGGGAGAGACCCAGTACTTC. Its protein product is CASSPGTGGGETQYF.

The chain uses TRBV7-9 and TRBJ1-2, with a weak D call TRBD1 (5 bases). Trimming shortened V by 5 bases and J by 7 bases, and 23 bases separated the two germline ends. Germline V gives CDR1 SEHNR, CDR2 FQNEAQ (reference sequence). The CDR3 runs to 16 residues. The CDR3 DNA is TGTGCCAGCAGCCGAATTAACCGGGCGTGGGGCGTTGGCTACACCTTC. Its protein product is CASSRINRAWGVGYTF.

This CDR3 is CAWGSGRSYEQYF. CDR3 coding DNA: TGTGCCTGGGGGAGCGGGCGATCCTACGAGCAGTACTTC. The chain links TRBV30 to TRBJ2-5; tentative D call: TRBD2 (6 bases). The end of the DNA fits TRBJ2-7 better, so the J call may be wrong. Germline V lookup: CDR1 GTSNPN, CDR2 SVGIG (reference sequence). The length of the CDR3 is 13 residues.

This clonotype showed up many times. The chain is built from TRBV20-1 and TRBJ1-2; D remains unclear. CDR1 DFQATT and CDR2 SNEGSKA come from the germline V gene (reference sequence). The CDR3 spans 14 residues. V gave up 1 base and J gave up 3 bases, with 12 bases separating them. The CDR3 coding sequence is TGCAGTGCTAGAGGGCAGGCGTATGACTATGGCTACACCTTC. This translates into CSARGQAYDYGYTF.

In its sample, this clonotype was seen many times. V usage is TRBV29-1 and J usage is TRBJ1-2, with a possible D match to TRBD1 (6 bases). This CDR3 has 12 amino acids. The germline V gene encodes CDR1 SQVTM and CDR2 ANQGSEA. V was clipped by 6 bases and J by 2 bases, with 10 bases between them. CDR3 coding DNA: TGCAGCGTCTGGACAGACAACTATGGCTACACCTTC. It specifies CSVWTDNYGYTF.

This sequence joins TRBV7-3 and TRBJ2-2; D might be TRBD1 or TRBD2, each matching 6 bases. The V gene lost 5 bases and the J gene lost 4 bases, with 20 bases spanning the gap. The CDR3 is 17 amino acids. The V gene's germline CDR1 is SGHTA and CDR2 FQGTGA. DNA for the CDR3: TGTGCCAGCAGCGAACCTTCTGTCGGAGGGGGCACCGGGGAGCTGTTTTTT. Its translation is CASSEPSVGGGTGELFF.

The CDR3: CASSYTGLAGGPIRNEQFF. In DNA form, the CDR3 reads TGTGCCAGCAGTTACACCGGACTAGCGGGGGGGCCGATTAGGAATGAGCAGTTCTTC. The J gene is TRBJ2-1, the V gene TRBV6-5; 15 nucleotides line up with TRBD2. Trimming took 2 bases from V and 7 from J; bases not matched to a gene: 12. The CDR3 totals 19 residues. CDR1 and CDR2 from the germline V gene are MNHEY and SVGAGI.

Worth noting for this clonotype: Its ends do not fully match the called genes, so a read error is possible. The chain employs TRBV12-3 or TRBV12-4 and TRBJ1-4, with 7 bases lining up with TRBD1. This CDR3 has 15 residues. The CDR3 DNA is TGTGTCAGCACCCAACGGCCGCAGGGGGGTGAAAAACTGTTTTTT. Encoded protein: CVSTQRPQGGEKLFF.

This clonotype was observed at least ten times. CDR3 sequence reads: CASSSLAGGLSSYNEQFF. The CDR3 DNA sequence: TGTGCCAGCAGCTCCTTAGCGGGGGGGCTTAGCTCCTACAATGAGCAGTTCTTC. The chain has TRBV11-2 and TRBJ2-1; TRBD2 aligns across 11 bases. The germline gives CDR1 SGHAT, CDR2 FQNNGV. The CDR3 loop spans 18 amino acids. The V segment lost 4 bases and the J segment 0 bases; nucleotides outside the gene matches: 8.

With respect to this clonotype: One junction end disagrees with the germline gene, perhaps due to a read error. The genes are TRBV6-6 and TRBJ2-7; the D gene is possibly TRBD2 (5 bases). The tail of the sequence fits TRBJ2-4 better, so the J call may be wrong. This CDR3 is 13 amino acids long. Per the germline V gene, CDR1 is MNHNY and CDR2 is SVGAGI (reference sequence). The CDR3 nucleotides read TGCGCCAGCAGTTACGATTCGGGAAGCATTCAGTACTTC. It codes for CASSYDSGSIQYF.

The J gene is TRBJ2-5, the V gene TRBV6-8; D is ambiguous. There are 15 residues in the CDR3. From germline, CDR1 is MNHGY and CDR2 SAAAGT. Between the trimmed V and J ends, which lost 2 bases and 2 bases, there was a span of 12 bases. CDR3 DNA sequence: TGTGCCAGCAGTTACGCAAGGGTAAAACAAGAGACCCAGTACTTC. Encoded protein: CASSYARVKQETQYF.

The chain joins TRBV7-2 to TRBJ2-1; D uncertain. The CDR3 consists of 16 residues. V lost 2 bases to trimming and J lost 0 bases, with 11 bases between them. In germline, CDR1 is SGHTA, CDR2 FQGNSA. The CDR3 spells CASSLSPSSSYNEQFF. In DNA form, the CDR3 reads TGTGCCAGCAGCTTAAGCCCGTCTAGCTCCTACAATGAGCAGTTCTTC.

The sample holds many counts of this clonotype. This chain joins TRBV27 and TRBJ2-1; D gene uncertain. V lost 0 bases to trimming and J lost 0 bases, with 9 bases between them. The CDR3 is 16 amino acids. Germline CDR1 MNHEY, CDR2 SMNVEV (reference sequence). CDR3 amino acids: CASSLSGMSSYNEQFF. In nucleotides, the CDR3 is TGTGCCAGCAGTTTATCAGGGATGAGCTCCTACAATGAGCAGTTCTTC.

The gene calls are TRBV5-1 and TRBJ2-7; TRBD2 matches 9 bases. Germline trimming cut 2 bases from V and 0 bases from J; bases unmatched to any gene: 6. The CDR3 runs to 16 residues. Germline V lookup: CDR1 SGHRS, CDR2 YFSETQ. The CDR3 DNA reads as TGCGCCAGCAGCTTCGCTAGCGGGGTCCTCTCCTACGAGCAGTACTTC. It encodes CASSFASGVLSYEQYF.

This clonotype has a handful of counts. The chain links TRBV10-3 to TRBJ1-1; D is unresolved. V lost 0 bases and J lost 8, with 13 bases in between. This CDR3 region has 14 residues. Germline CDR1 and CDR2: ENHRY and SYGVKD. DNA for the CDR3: TGTGCCATCAGTGAGTCCCCGGGATCCCCCGAAGCTTTCTTT. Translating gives CAISESPGSPEAFF.

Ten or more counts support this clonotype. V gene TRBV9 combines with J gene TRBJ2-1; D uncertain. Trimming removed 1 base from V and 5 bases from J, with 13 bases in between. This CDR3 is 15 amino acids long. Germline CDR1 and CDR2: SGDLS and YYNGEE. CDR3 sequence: CASSVRPDPHNEQFF. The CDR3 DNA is TGTGCCAGCAGCGTACGTCCGGATCCCCACAATGAGCAGTTCTTC.

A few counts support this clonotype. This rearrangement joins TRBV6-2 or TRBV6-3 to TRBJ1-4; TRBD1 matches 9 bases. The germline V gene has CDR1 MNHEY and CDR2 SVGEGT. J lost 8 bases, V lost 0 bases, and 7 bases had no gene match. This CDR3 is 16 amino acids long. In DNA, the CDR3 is TGTGCCAGCAGTTACTCGGGGGACAGGGCGAGAGAAAAACTGTTTTTT. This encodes CASSYSGDRAREKLFF.

The CDR3 region is CSVAPGTSGAEQYF. The CDR3 DNA reads TGCAGCGTTGCCCCTGGGACTAGCGGGGCTGAGCAGTACTTC. The chain couples TRBV29-1 to TRBJ2-7; 13 bases align to TRBD2. Looked up from germline, CDR1 is SQVTM and CDR2 is ANQGSEA. This CDR3 comprises 14 residues. V lost 4 bases and J lost 7; bases outside the gene matches: 7.

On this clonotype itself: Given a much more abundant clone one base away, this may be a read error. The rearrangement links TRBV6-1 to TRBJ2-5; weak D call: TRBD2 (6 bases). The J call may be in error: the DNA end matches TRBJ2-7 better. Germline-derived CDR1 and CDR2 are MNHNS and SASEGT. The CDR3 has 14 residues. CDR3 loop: CASRRGFGTPEQYF. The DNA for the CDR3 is TGTGCCAGCAGGCGGGGATTCGGGACGCCCGAGCAGTACTTC.